This TCR beta chain was identified during a study of response to subunit inactivated influenza vaccine. Whole-study findings and limits: New T cells are recruited in small numbers by each seasonal influenza vaccination, according to the authors' suggestion.

TCRdb ran MiXCR on the RT-PCR reads and lists one entry per CDR3 protein. The table includes 650,000 to 800,000 distinct CDR3 sequences, about 18% detected once. Worth noting for this clonotype: Its antigen is as yet unknown.

The CDR3 is 10 residues long. Germline V gene sequence: CDR1 SQVTM, CDR2 ANQGSEA. Trimming took 6 bases from V and 5 from J, leaving 8 bases between them. The sample here was PBMCs from blood, taken roughly 5 days after vaccination. V is TRBV29-1 and J is TRBJ2-7, with unresolved D. This TCR derives from a man between 50 and 59 years old who received an inactivated influenza vaccine. The CDR3 protein is CSVRVHEQYF. DNA of the CDR3: TGCAGCGTCCGTGTCCACGAGCAGTACTTC.